A selection of T cell receptor beta chains follows, all from one sample in a study of CD8+ T cells in alopecia areata. The table came from immunoSEQ multiplex PCR; TCRdb's copy has only in-frame clones and leaves some out. The table records 200,000 to 250,000 clones, approximately 60% of them present only once. The sequenced sample consisted of CD8+ T cells sorted from blood. These TCRs come from a human donor in good health. Both conserved end residues are part of each CDR3. The order of the fields is CDR3 DNA, CDR3 protein, V gene, J gene, D gene, clone size. The D gene is left open where the match is weak. Clone size is given for some rows only: seen once, a few or many times, or a class if the clone is expanded.

TGTGCCAGCAGCTTTCAAGCAAACACTGAAGCTTTCTTT	CASSFQANTEAFF	TRBV11-2	TRBJ1-1	NA	NA
TGTGCCAGCAGCTTGGCCGGGGGAGGCGGCTACACCTTC	CASSLAGGGGYTF	TRBV5-6	TRBJ1-2	NA	NA
TGTGCCAGCAGCCCGACAGGGGCTGTTTACAATGAGCAGTTCTTC	CASSPTGAVYNEQFF	TRBV13	TRBJ2-1	TRBD1	NA
TGTGCCAGCAGTCTAGGCGCGCGCGAGCAGTACTTC	CASSLGAREQYF	TRBV2	TRBJ2-7	NA	NA
TGTGCCAGCAGCTTCCATGACGGGGTTGGCACTGAAGCTTTCTTT	CASSFHDGVGTEAFF	TRBV21-1	TRBJ1-1	NA	NA
TGTGCCAGCAGTGAAGTCCCGCTCCAGGAAAAACTGTTTTTT	CASSEVPLQEKLFF	TRBV6-5	TRBJ1-4	NA	NA
TGTGCCAGCATGGCCGGCGATACGCAGTATTTT	CASMAGDTQYF	TRBV2	TRBJ2-3	NA	NA
TGCGCCAGCGGAACGGAGGACAGGGTGAGAACCTACGAGCAGTACTTC	CASGTEDRVRTYEQYF	TRBV4-1	TRBJ2-7	TRBD1	NA
TGTGCCAGCAGCTTAGAGAGGGCGGAGGAGCAGTACTTC	CASSLERAEEQYF	TRBV13	TRBJ2-7	NA	NA
TGTGCCAGCACCCGGACTAGCGGGGCCGGGGAGCTGTTTTTT	CASTRTSGAGELFF	TRBV7-3	TRBJ2-2	TRBD2	NA
TGTGCCAGCAGCCCGGGACAGGGCCATTCACCCCTCCACTTT	CASSPGQGHSPLHF	TRBV28	TRBJ1-6	TRBD1	NA
TGTGCCTCAAATCCGACAGTCGGCTATGGCTACACCTTC	CASNPTVGYGYTF	TRBV6-6	TRBJ1-2	NA	NA
TGTGCCTGGAGTGTACGGATGGGGACTGAAGCTTTCTTT	CAWSVRMGTEAFF	TRBV30	TRBJ1-1	NA	NA
TGCGCCAGCAGCCAAGGGCAGCACTCTGGAAACACCATATATTTT	CASSQGQHSGNTIYF	TRBV4-1	TRBJ1-3	NA	NA
TGTGCCAGCAGCCCCCCCTACAGTGAGCAGTACTTC	CASSPPYSEQYF	TRBV25-1	TRBJ2-7	NA	NA
TGTGCCAGCAGTCCTGCAACTAATGAAAAACTGTTTTTT	CASSPATNEKLFF	TRBV6-5	TRBJ1-4	NA	NA
TGTGCCAGCAGCCCTCCTGGCGTAACTAGCACAGATACGCAGTATTTT	CASSPPGVTSTDTQYF	TRBV4-2	TRBJ2-3	NA	NA
TGTGCCAGCAGTGAAGCGACGGTTGTTGGCTACACCTTC	CASSEATVVGYTF	TRBV2	TRBJ1-2	NA	few
TGTGCCAGCAGTGGAGATGGGACTAGCGGGGAAGAGACCCAGTACTTC	CASSGDGTSGEETQYF	TRBV2	TRBJ2-5	TRBD2	NA
TGTGCCAGCGATTTGCCCAAGGCCGGGGAGCTGTTTTTT	CASDLPKAGELFF	TRBV7-9	TRBJ2-2	NA	NA
TGCGCCAGCAGCCAAGATGGGACTAGCGGGGGTTCGGGAGAGACCCAGTACTTC	CASSQDGTSGGSGETQYF	TRBV4-1	TRBJ2-5	TRBD2	NA
TGTGCCAGCAGCGCGGGTGTACGGGGTTCGTGGACTGAAGCTTTCTTT	CASSAGVRGSWTEAFF	TRBV9	TRBJ1-1	NA	NA
TGTGCCAGGCCCCAAAACACTGAAGCTTTCTTT	CARPQNTEAFF	TRBV27	TRBJ1-1	NA	NA
TGCGCCAGCAGCCTGTGGTCTAGGGCCCTAAACTCCTACAATGAGCAGTTCTTC	CASSLWSRALNSYNEQFF	TRBV4-1	TRBJ2-1	NA	few
TGCAGTGCTAGACGGTACAATGAGCAGTTCTTC	CSARRYNEQFF	TRBV20-1	TRBJ2-1	NA	few
TGTGCCAGCAGCCCCGCGCTATACGAGCAGTACTTC	CASSPALYEQYF	TRBV7-9	TRBJ2-7	NA	NA
TGCGCCAGCAGCTCTGCAGGGAACACCGGGGAGCTGTTTTTT	CASSSAGNTGELFF	TRBV5-1	TRBJ2-2	NA	NA
TGTGCCAGTAGTGCCGGGACATCCTCTCTTAGCAATCAGCCCCAGCATTTT	CASSAGTSSLSNQPQHF	TRBV19	TRBJ1-5	NA	few
TGTGCCAGCAGGATAGCGGGGGGGGCCTACGAGCAGTACTTC	CASRIAGGAYEQYF	TRBV27	TRBJ2-7	TRBD2	NA
TGCAGCGTTGTGGGGCGGGGGGGCCGAGAGACCCAGTACTTC	CSVVGRGGRETQYF	TRBV29-1	TRBJ2-5	TRBD2	once
TGTGCCAGCAGCTCCTCTCCGGGACTAAATTTTGGCACAGATACGCAGTATTTT	CASSSSPGLNFGTDTQYF	TRBV5-4	TRBJ2-3	TRBD2	NA
TGCGCCAGCAGCCAAGTAGGAGGGGACAATGAGCAGTTCTTC	CASSQVGGDNEQFF	TRBV4-1	TRBJ2-1	NA	few